The rows below give T cell receptor beta chains drawn from one sample of a study of identical twins. In TCRdb, the 5' RACE reads were re-called with MiXCR into one record per CDR3 protein. The table records 350,000 or so distinct CDR3 sequences, about 12% of them present only once. This same sample was also taken into another study, of yellow fever vaccine responses in identical twins.

The sample comprised CD8+ T cells sorted from blood. The receptors come from a woman aged 18-30 years in good health. Each CDR3 is given with its conserved first and last residue. A D gene is named only where the DNA matches it firmly. Clone sizes are given selectively: once, few, many, or a class where the clone is expanded.

clone_size	d_call	j_call	v_call	cdr3_nt	cdr3_aa
few	NA	TRBJ2-5	TRBV2	TGTGCCAGCAGGGACAGTGAAGAGACCCAGTACTTC	CASRDSEETQYF
few	NA	TRBJ2-5	TRBV3-1	TGTGCCAGCAGCTCAAACAGGGGAGGAGGGCAAGAGACCCAGTACTTC	CASSSNRGGGQETQYF
NA	NA	TRBJ1-2	TRBV12-3/TRBV12-4	TGTGCCAGCAGTTTCTTTCTGGGAGGGAACTATGGCTACACCTTC	CASSFFLGGNYGYTF
many	NA	TRBJ2-1	TRBV4-1	TGCGCCAGCAGCCAAGATGCAGCGCCTTCCTACAATGAGCAGTTCTTC	CASSQDAAPSYNEQFF
many	NA	TRBJ1-1	TRBV7-2	TGTGCCAGCAGCTTACTGACCGCTGAAGCTTTCTTT	CASSLLTAEAFF
few	NA	TRBJ2-7	TRBV7-8	TGTGCCAGCAGCCAGTCCTCCGGCTACGAGCAGTACTTC	CASSQSSGYEQYF
NA	NA	TRBJ2-1	TRBV7-2	TGTGCCAGCAGCTTAGTTTGGCGGAGGGGGCCTTACAATGAGCAGTTCTTC	CASSLVWRRGPYNEQFF
many	NA	TRBJ2-1	TRBV2	TGTGCCAGCAGTGACCCCAGGGAGGCTGAGCAGTTCTTC	CASSDPREAEQFF
NA	TRBD1	TRBJ1-2	TRBV6-1	TGTGCCAGCAGTGTTCAGACAGGGTCTGATGGCTACACCTTC	CASSVQTGSDGYTF
many	NA	TRBJ2-1	TRBV20-1	TGCAGTGCTAGAGATTTTCAGGGTAAGGTCTATGAGCAGTTCTTC	CSARDFQGKVYEQFF
NA	NA	TRBJ2-7	TRBV29-1	TGCAGCGTTGATGAGGGTGGCAGACCCTACGAGCAGTACTTC	CSVDEGGRPYEQYF
few	NA	TRBJ1-1	TRBV6-1	TGTGCCAGCATCGAGAAGGGGCGGGGGGCGAACACTGAAGCTTTCTTT	CASIEKGRGANTEAFF
few	TRBD2	TRBJ2-3	TRBV6-2/TRBV6-3	TGTGCCAGCAGTTTTCCGACTAGCGGGGGGCCGGATACGCAGTATTTT	CASSFPTSGGPDTQYF
many	NA	TRBJ2-1	TRBV24-1	TGTGCCACCAGTGATTTAGGAGGGAGTGTCAACAATGAGCAGTTCTTC	CATSDLGGSVNNEQFF
many	NA	TRBJ1-5	TRBV28	TGTGCCAGCAGTTCACATCTCCCGGGGGGGGGCGCGGGTCAGCCCCAGCATTTT	CASSSHLPGGGAGQPQHF
NA	NA	TRBJ2-2	TRBV6-1	TGTGCCAGCAGTCAGAGCATGGACACCGGGGAGCTGTTTTTT	CASSQSMDTGELFF
few	NA	TRBJ2-7	TRBV2	TGTGCCAGCGCCTCCCTCTCCTACGAGCAGTACTTC	CASASLSYEQYF
once	NA	TRBJ2-3	TRBV4-1	TGCGCCAGCAGCCAAGGGTCAAGGGGAAGCACAGATACGCAGTATTTT	CASSQGSRGSTDTQYF
few	TRBD1	TRBJ2-7	TRBV29-1	TGCAGCGTTGATGGGTTTTGGCAGGGGGCCTACGAGCAGTACTTC	CSVDGFWQGAYEQYF
NA	NA	TRBJ2-5	TRBV29-1	TGCAGCGTTGAAATTGAGGCCAGGGGCCTTCAAGAGACCCAGTACTTC	CSVEIEARGLQETQYF
NA	TRBD2	TRBJ2-1	TRBV20-1	TGCAGTGCTAGGGTAGCGGGGCGTAACAATGAGCAGTTCTTC	CSARVAGRNNEQFF
NA	NA	TRBJ2-7	TRBV5-1	TGCGCCAGCAGCTTGTCGTCCGGCAGGTTGGGCGAGCAGTACTTC	CASSLSSGRLGEQYF
NA	NA	TRBJ2-5	TRBV10-3	TGTGCCATCAGTGAGGGCCAAACACTCCCAGGGTATGAGACCCAGTACTTC	CAISEGQTLPGYETQYF
few	NA	TRBJ2-7	TRBV10-1	TGCGCCAGCAGTGACAGGGAAGGCGAGCAGTACTTC	CASSDREGEQYF
few	NA	TRBJ2-5	TRBV3-1	TGTGCCAGCAGTCGGAAGGGGGGTCGGGAGACCCAGTACTTC	CASSRKGGRETQYF
many	NA	TRBJ2-5	TRBV7-9	TGTGCCAGCAGCCCACGGACCACGTACCAAGAGACCCAGTACTTC	CASSPRTTYQETQYF
few	TRBD1	TRBJ1-6	TRBV15	TGTGCCACCAGTAGGGACAGGGAGAATTCACCCCTCCACTTT	CATSRDRENSPLHF